A selection of T cell receptor beta chains follows, all from one sample in a study of T cells in Graves' hyperthyroidism and ophthalmopathy. TCRdb ran MiXCR on the multiplex PCR reads and lists one entry per CDR3 protein. The table records approximately 560,000 distinct CDR3 sequences, roughly 14% of them present only once. Sequences were obtained from blood. Receptor source: a woman aged 30 to 39 with Graves' hyperthyroidism. Both conserved end residues are part of each CDR3. D genes are given only for firm matches.

TRBD1	TRBV7-3	TRBJ2-3	CASRLTGGATDTQYF
.	TRBV7-2	TRBJ2-1	CASSLFGYSGDPSYNEQFF
.	TRBV7-6	TRBJ1-2	CASSFLRSGEIVGYGYTF
TRBD2	TRBV2	TRBJ2-5	CASSEVRGEETQYF
TRBD2	TRBV20-1	TRBJ2-2	CSAIAGPNTGELFF
TRBD2	TRBV29-1	TRBJ2-7	CSVEWREGSYEQYF
.	TRBV12-3/TRBV12-4	TRBJ1-5	CASSLDDGLENQPQHF
.	TRBV7-9	TRBJ2-1	CASSLLGVALNNEQFF
.	TRBV20-1	TRBJ2-3	CSAILADTQYF
.	TRBV13	TRBJ2-1	CASSYRTGDNEQFF
.	TRBV20-1	TRBJ2-3	CSAALGHTDTQYF
.	TRBV27	TRBJ2-1	CAGVGTYNEQFF
.	TRBV11-2	TRBJ1-5	CASSLHTANQPQHF
.	TRBV7-2	TRBJ1-1	CASSRQLGNTEAFF
TRBD1	TRBV18	TRBJ1-6	CASSPQGADSPLHF
.	TRBV13	TRBJ2-2	CASSQPQGSNTGELFF
.	TRBV5-1	TRBJ1-4	CASSPMTDGGEKLFF
.	TRBV25-1	TRBJ1-3	CASSEGLGNTIYF
.	TRBV6-2/TRBV6-3	TRBJ2-7	CASSYQMYYEQYF
TRBD2	TRBV7-9	TRBJ2-1	CASSLGGIGREGPRNEQFF
.	TRBV7-3	TRBJ2-3	CASSLSGSGYTQYF
.	TRBV4-2	TRBJ1-4	CASSQSLTARRTNEKLFF
.	TRBV20-1	TRBJ1-2	CSASPQGGGYTF
.	TRBV6-4	TRBJ2-2	CASSDSLDGPGELFF
TRBD2	TRBV19	TRBJ2-7	CASSIATGRAREQYF
TRBD2	TRBV6-2/TRBV6-3	TRBJ2-1	CASRRPMGTGPMIAGGFEQFF
TRBD1	TRBV2	TRBJ2-7	CASRGQTNSYEQYF
TRBD1	TRBV6-1	TRBJ2-2	CASRRDRGAGELFF
.	TRBV29-1	TRBJ2-1	CSVPRGGAWSYNEQFF
.	TRBV15	TRBJ2-7	CATSRDLKAEQYF
.	TRBV7-9	TRBJ2-2	CASRNGQNFGELFF
TRBD2	TRBV27	TRBJ2-3	CASRPPGLARDTQYF
.	TRBV3-1	TRBJ1-1	CASSQDRQGNTEAFF
.	TRBV7-9	TRBJ1-6	CASSSPGSNSPLHF
TRBD2	TRBV5-6	TRBJ2-1	CASSLVWLAGYNEQFF
.	TRBV27	TRBJ1-2	CASSSNSGVHYGYTF
.	TRBV20-1	TRBJ2-7	CSAKAWGPAYEQYF